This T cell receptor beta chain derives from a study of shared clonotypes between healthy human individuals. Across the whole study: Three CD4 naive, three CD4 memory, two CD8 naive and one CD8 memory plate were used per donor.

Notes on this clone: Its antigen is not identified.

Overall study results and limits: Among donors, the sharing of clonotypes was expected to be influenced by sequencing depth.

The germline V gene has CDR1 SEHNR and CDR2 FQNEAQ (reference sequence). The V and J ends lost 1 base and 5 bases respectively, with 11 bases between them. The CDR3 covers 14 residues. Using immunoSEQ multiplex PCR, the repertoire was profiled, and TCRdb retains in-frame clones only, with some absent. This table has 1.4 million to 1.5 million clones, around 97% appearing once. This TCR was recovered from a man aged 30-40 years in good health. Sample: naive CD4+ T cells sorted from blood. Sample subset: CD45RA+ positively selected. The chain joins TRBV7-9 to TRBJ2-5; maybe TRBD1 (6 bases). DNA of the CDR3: TGTGCCAGCAGCTTAGTCCCAGGGGTCGAGACCCAGTACTTC. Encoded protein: CASSLVPGVETQYF.